This T cell receptor beta chain was sequenced in a study of regulatory T cells in long-lasting Graves disease. Study-wide findings and caveats: Patients with persistent disease showed a bias toward TRBV28, TRBJ1-2 and TRBJ2-5. Persistent-disease Graves' patients showed less TCR diversity than new cases.

Comments on this clonotype: Its specificity is not known.

Stated time point: newly diagnosed GD, antithyroid drugs for less than 3 months. Scientists built the TCR library using RNA that was extracted from PBMCs. This CDR3 contains 15 residues. Germline CDR1 is SGHNT and CDR2 is YENEEA. Trimming cost V 9 bases and J 6 bases, with 20 bases left between them. iRepertoire HTBI primers and Arm-PCR of CDR3 regions built TCR beta libraries. Via MiXCR, TCRdb re-called the multiplex PCR reads, giving one row per CDR3 protein. The sample lists more than 450,000 distinct CDR3 sequences, 15% to 20% occurring once. The data were also submitted as part of a second study, on T cells in Graves' hyperthyroidism and ophthalmopathy. That paper adds: Hyperthyroidism had been newly diagnosed in patients aged 18 to 65, and its duration was under 2 months. Clinical symptoms, serum thyroxine and TRAb, thyroid ultrasound and orbital computed tomography together formed the diagnostic basis.

The clonotype originates from a man aged 40-49 years with Graves disease. This material consisted of peripheral blood mononuclear cells (PBMCs), taken at new diagnosis, from a patient treated with antithyroid drugs. J is TRBJ1-4 and V is TRBV11-3; perhaps TRBD1 as D (5 bases). The CDR3 region has the DNA TGTGCCAGTCAGCGGGGCTCAGGTTGGGATGAAAAACTGTTTTTT. It is translated as CASQRGSGWDEKLFF.